This section outlines one TCR beta chain sequence together with its context. The data originate from a study of control samples from healthy donors and cancer patients. Per germline, CDR1 SGHTA and CDR2 FQGNSA. The CDR3 extends over 14 amino acids. V was pared by 7 bases and J by 1 base, with 13 bases between. Generated by immunoSEQ multiplex PCR, the TCRdb table keeps only in-frame clones and is missing some. The data show about 75,000 clones, with more than 80% seen just once and more than 12% held by the top ten. V gene TRBV7-2 combines with J gene TRBJ1-1, with a weak D call TRBD1 (5 bases). The receptor was isolated from a man between 45 and 60 years old in good health. Sequencing was done on a sample of blood. The CDR3 bases are TGTGCCAGCACCCCCGGGACCAGGAACACTGAAGCTTTCTTT. It encodes CASTPGTRNTEAFF.